The clone carrying this T cell receptor (beta chain) has a handful of counts. The germline V gene encodes CDR1 SGHNT and CDR2 YYREEE (reference sequence). V lost 0 bases and J lost 0, with 15 bases in between. There are 17 residues in the CDR3. This entry belongs to a study of OX40 agonist ivuxolimab in advanced cancers. Study overall: The patients' treatment was ivuxolimab, an agonistic anti-OX40 (CD134) antibody. Hepatocellular carcinoma, melanoma, renal cell or head and neck cancer affected the dose-escalation patients.

Clones were sequenced by immunoSEQ multiplex PCR, and TCRdb holds only the in-frame ones, with some missing. The sample has 70,000 or so clones; 65% to 80% are singletons. This receptor was obtained from an adult with an advanced solid tumor such as melanoma, head and neck, liver or kidney cancer. The chain couples TRBV5-4 to TRBJ1-1; possible D gene TRBD1, 5 bases. Material: CD4+ or CD8+ T cells sorted from blood, obtained in a trial of the OX40 agonist ivuxolimab. CDR3 DNA: TGTGCCAGCAGCTTGGGGGGGGACGCCTTTATGAACACTGAAGCTTTCTTT. Its protein is CASSLGGDAFMNTEAFF.